Shown below are 18 T cell receptor beta chains from a single sample sequenced in a study of blood T cells in healthy people across ages. Using a J-beta primer mix together with a sample-barcoded 5' primer, a second PCR was run for roughly 6 to 12 cycles. TCRdb itself ran the 5' RACE reads through MiXCR, one entry per CDR3 protein. The sample shows 1,100,000 or so distinct CDR3 sequences, 45% of them seen only once. The material sequenced was blood. These receptors came from a woman aged 55-75 years in good health.

In its sample, this clonotype was seen many times. The V call is TRBV6-5, the J call TRBJ2-5; D could derive from TRBD1 or TRBD2 (5 bases each). This CDR3 is 15 amino acids long. The V gene lost 9 bases and the J gene lost 5 bases, with 22 bases spanning the gap. CDR1 MNHEY and CDR2 SVGAGI come from the germline V gene. The CDR3 DNA reads TGTGCCAGTATGCGGGCAGGGACCACCAGGGAGACCCAGTACTTC. Protein: CASMRAGTTRETQYF.

There are a few counts of this clonotype. The rearrangement links TRBV28 to TRBJ2-3; perhaps TRBD2 as D (6 bases). Germline V gene sequence: CDR1 MDHEN, CDR2 SYDVKM. The CDR3 loop spans 15 amino acids. V was pared by 5 bases and J by 6 bases, with 18 bases between. In DNA form, the CDR3 reads TGTGCCAGCAGTCCCTTTAGCGGTCGGCGGGATACGCAGTATTTT. Amino acids: CASSPFSGRRDTQYF.

The chain employs TRBV6-6 and TRBJ1-2, with 9 bases that match TRBD1. The trim removed 2 bases at V and 4 bases at J, leaving 8 bases unmatched. CDR1 is MNHNY, CDR2 SVGAGI, per germline (reference sequence). CDR3 length equals 16 residues. CDR3: CASSYGPGTGFYGYTF. CDR3 coding DNA: TGTGCCAGCAGTTACGGTCCCGGGACAGGGTTCTATGGCTACACCTTC.

The chain joins TRBV7-2 to TRBJ1-5; 7 nucleotides agree with TRBD1. V shed 1 base and J 11 bases; nucleotides not matched to a gene: 11. In germline, CDR1 is SGHTA, CDR2 FQGNSA. CDR3 size: 15 residues. In nucleotides, the CDR3 is TGTGCCAGCAGCTTAGAGGAGACAGGGAGACTGACCCAGCATTTT. Translated: CASSLEETGRLTQHF.

This clonotype was counted between two and nine times. The J gene is TRBJ1-5, the V gene TRBV20-1; TRBD1 matches at 7 bases. This CDR3 region has 15 residues. V shed 3 bases, J shed 0 bases, and the junction held 5 bases outside the gene matches. The germline gives CDR1 DFQATT, CDR2 SNEGSKA (reference sequence). CDR3 loop: CSASDRDNSNQPQHF. The DNA of the CDR3 is TGCAGTGCTAGCGACAGGGATAATAGCAATCAGCCCCAGCATTTT.

This clonotype was recorded at least ten times. The chain couples TRBV4-2 to TRBJ2-7; 14 bases map to TRBD2. CDR1 LGHNA and CDR2 YNFKEQ come from the germline V gene. The length of the CDR3 is 16 residues. The V gene end was trimmed by 2 bases and the J gene end by 2 bases; junction bases not matched to a gene: 2. The chain's CDR3 is CASSQWTSGRTYEQYF. CDR3 DNA sequence: TGTGCCAGCAGCCAATGGACTAGCGGGAGGACCTACGAGCAGTACTTC.

The chain employs TRBV5-1 and TRBJ2-7, with no clear D. This CDR3 has 15 amino acids. Germline V gene data show CDR1 as SGHRS and CDR2 as YFSETQ. The V and J ends lost 0 bases and 3 bases respectively, with 13 bases between them. CDR3 amino acids: CASSLEQETFYEQYF. The CDR3 DNA is TGCGCCAGCAGCTTGGAGCAGGAGACGTTCTACGAGCAGTACTTC.

The gene calls are TRBV6-5 and TRBJ2-5, with D perhaps matching TRBD2 (6 bases). The CDR3 contains 16 residues. The V end was cut by 0 bases, the J end by 1 base, with 12 bases between. CDR1 is MNHEY, CDR2 SVGAGI, per germline. The CDR3 sequence is CASSYSGKRAQETQYF. DNA for the CDR3: TGTGCCAGCAGTTACTCGGGCAAGCGGGCCCAAGAGACCCAGTACTTC.

This clonotype turned up a few times. The CDR3 protein is CASGGVYQETQYF. The DNA of the CDR3 is TGTGCCAGCGGCGGGGTTTACCAAGAGACCCAGTACTTC. The V call is TRBV11-2, the J call TRBJ2-5, with D perhaps matching TRBD2 (6 bases). CDR1 is SGHAT and CDR2 is FQNNGV in the germline V gene. The V gene lost 8 bases and the J gene lost 0 bases, with 10 bases spanning the gap. This CDR3 spans 13 amino acids.

This clonotype was recorded a few times. This rearrangement joins TRBV5-1 to TRBJ2-7, with 12 nucleotides matching TRBD1. The V gene end was trimmed by 0 bases and the J gene end by 7 bases; junction bases not matched to a gene: 5. Germline values: CDR1 SGHRS, CDR2 YFSETQ. The CDR3 sequence is 15 residues long. CDR3 in amino acids: CASSLEGQGAGEQYF. The CDR3 region has the DNA TGCGCCAGCAGCTTGGAGGGACAGGGGGCCGGAGAGCAGTACTTC.

The rearrangement uses TRBV10-2 and TRBJ1-1; TRBD1 might be the D (5 bases). The V and J ends lost 8 bases and 5 bases respectively, with 15 bases between them. In germline, CDR1 is WSHSY, CDR2 SAAADI. The CDR3 has 13 residues. The CDR3 loop reads CASDAGRGTEAFF. DNA for the CDR3: TGCGCCAGCGACGCAGGGAGGGGAACTGAAGCTTTCTTT.

Only a few counts were recorded for this clonotype. The rearrangement joins TRBV6-2 or TRBV6-3 to TRBJ2-7, with a weak D call TRBD2 (6 bases). CDR1 is MNHEY, CDR2 SVGEGT, per germline. Trimming took 5 bases from V and 3 from J, leaving 14 bases between them. The CDR3 is 14 residues long. CDR3 sequence (DNA): TGTGCCAGCAGTCGGACCCGGGGGAGCTACGAGCAGTACTTC. It codes for CASSRTRGSYEQYF.

The J gene is TRBJ1-6, the V gene TRBV9; D not resolved. CDR1 and CDR2 from the germline V gene are SGDLS and YYNGEE. The V end lost 0 bases, the J end lost 10 bases, and 5 bases lay between the germline ends. The CDR3 runs 12 residues. The CDR3 loop is CASSVDGSPLHF. The DNA for the CDR3 is TGTGCCAGCAGCGTAGATGGGTCACCCCTCCACTTT.

The chain couples TRBV12-5 to TRBJ2-1; D ambiguous. Trimming shortened V by 6 bases and J by 6 bases, and 12 bases separated the two germline ends. The germline CDR1 and CDR2 sequences are LGHNT and FRNRAP. CDR3 length: 13 amino acids. The CDR3 DNA reads TGTGCTAGTGGCCCCTATGGAAGCAATGAGCAGTTCTTC. Encoded protein: CASGPYGSNEQFF.

The rearrangement uses TRBV29-1 and TRBJ2-7; no definite D call. Trimming stripped 4 bases from V and 2 bases from J, with 9 bases between. The CDR3 has 12 residues. CDR1 and CDR2 from the germline V gene are SQVTM and ANQGSEA. DNA of the CDR3: TGCAGCGTTGTGACCTATCCCTACGAGCAGTACTTC. Its protein product is CSVVTYPYEQYF.

J is TRBJ2-5 and V is TRBV5-4, with TRBD2 identical over 8 bases. The J call is in doubt because the DNA end fits TRBJ2-7 better. Germline loops: CDR1 SGHNT, CDR2 YYREEE (reference sequence). The CDR3 loop spans 14 amino acids. In DNA form, the CDR3 reads TGTGCCAGCAGCTTGGGGCGGGAGGCGGGCGAGCAGTACTTC. Translating it yields CASSLGREAGEQYF.

CDR3 sequence reads: CASSSWTGVTGELFF. CDR3 bases: TGCGCCAGCAGCTCTTGGACAGGGGTAACCGGGGAGCTGTTTTTT. The chain couples TRBV5-1 to TRBJ2-2, with 9 bases identical to TRBD1. Germline assignment: CDR1 SGHRS and CDR2 YFSETQ. The CDR3 runs 15 residues. The V and J ends lost 3 bases and 5 bases, in that order; junction bases with no gene match: 5.

V and J are TRBV20-1 and TRBJ2-5; 7 bases map to TRBD2. Judging by the DNA end, TRBJ2-7 fits better; the J call may be wrong. Germline CDR1 reads DFQATT; CDR2 reads SNEGSKA (reference sequence). The CDR3 contains 15 residues. The CDR3 protein is CSARDVAGRWYEQYF. The CDR3 DNA is TGCAGTGCTAGAGATGTTGCCGGGAGGTGGTACGAGCAGTACTTC.